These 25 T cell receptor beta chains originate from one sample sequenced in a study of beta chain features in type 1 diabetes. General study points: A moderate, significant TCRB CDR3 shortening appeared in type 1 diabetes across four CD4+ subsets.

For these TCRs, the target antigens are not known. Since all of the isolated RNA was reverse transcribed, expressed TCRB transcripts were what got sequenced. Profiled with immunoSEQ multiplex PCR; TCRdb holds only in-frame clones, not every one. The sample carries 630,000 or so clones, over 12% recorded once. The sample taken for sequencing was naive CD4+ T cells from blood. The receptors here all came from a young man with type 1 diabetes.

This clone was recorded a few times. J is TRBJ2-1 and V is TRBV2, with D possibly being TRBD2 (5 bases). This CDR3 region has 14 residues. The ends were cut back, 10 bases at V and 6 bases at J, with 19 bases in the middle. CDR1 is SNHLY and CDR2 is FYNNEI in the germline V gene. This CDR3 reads CANLPGDYGNEQFF. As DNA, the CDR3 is TGTGCCAACCTGCCCGGAGACTATGGCAATGAGCAGTTCTTC.

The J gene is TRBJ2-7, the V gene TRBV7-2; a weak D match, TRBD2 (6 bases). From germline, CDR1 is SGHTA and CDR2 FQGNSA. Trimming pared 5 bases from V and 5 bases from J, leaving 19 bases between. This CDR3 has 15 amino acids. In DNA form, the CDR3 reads TGTGCCAGCAGCCCCATGGGGGGTAGTTATAACGAGCAGTACTTC. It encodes CASSPMGGSYNEQYF.

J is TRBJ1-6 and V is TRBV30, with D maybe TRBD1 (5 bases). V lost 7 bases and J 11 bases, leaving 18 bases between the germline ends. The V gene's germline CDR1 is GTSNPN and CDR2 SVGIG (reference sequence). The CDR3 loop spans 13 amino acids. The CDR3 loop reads CASPGRAMAPLHF. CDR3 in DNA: TGTGCCTCCCCAGGGAGGGCTATGGCACCCCTCCACTTT. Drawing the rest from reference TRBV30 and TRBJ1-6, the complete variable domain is SQTIHQWPATLVQPVGSPLSLECTVEGTSNPNLYWYRQAAGRGLQLLFYSVGIGQISSEVPQNLSASRPQDRQFILSSKKLLLSDSGFYLCASPGRAMAPLHFGNGTRLTVT.

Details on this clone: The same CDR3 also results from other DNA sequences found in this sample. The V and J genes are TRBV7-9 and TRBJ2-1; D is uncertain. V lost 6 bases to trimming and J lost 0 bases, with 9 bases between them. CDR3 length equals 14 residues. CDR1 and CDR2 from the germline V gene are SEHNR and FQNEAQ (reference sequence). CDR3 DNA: TGTGCCAGCAGTTTCGGCGGCTCCTACAATGAGCAGTTCTTC. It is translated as CASSFGGSYNEQFF.

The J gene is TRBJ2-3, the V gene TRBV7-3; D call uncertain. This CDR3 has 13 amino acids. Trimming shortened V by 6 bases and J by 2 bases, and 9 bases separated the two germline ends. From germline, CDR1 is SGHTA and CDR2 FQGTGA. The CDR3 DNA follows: TGTGCCAGCAGGGGCACGCCCACAGATACGCAGTATTTT. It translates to CASRGTPTDTQYF.

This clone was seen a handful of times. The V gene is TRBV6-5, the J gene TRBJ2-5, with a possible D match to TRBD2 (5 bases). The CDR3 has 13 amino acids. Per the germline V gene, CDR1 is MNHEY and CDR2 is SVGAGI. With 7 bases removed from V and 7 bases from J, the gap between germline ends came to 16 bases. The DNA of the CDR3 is TGTGCCAGCATAGCGCTGGACCGTGGGACCCAGTACTTC. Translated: CASIALDRGTQYF.

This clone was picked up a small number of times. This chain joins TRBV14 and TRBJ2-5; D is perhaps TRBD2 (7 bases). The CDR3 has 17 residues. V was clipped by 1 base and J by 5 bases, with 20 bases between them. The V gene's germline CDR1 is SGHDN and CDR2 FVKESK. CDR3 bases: TGTGCCAGCAGCCAAGTGGCCCCCGGGGGGCGAGGGGAGACCCAGTACTTC. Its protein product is CASSQVAPGGRGETQYF.

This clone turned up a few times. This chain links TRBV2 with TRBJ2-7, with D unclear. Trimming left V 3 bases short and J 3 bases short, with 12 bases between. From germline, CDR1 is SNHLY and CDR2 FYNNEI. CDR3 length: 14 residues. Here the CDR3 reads CASSEGRRNYEQYF. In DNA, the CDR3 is TGTGCCAGCAGTGAGGGTAGAAGGAACTACGAGCAGTACTTC. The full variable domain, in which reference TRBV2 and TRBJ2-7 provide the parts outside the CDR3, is EPEVTQTPSHQVTQMGQEVILRCVPISNHLYFYWYRQILGQKVEFLVSFYNNEISEKSEIFDDQFSVERPDGSNFTLKIRSTKLEDSAMYFCASSEGRRNYEQYFGPGTRLTVT.

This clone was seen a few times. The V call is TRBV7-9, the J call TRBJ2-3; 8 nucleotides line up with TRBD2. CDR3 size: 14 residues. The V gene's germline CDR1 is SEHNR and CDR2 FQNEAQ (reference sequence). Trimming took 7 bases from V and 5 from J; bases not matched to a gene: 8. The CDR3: CASKAGEVRDTQYF. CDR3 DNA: TGTGCCAGCAAAGCGGGGGAGGTCAGAGATACGCAGTATTTT.

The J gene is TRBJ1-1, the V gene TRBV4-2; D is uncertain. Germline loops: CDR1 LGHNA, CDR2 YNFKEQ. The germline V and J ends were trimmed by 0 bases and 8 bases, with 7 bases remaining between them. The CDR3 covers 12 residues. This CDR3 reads CASSQDYGEAFF. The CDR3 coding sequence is TGTGCCAGCAGCCAAGATTACGGAGAAGCTTTCTTT.

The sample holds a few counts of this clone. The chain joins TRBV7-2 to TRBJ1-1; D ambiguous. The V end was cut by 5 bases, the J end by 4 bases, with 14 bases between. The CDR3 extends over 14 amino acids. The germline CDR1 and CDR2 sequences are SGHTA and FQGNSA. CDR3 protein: CASSPGPTTTEAFF. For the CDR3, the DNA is TGTGCCAGCAGCCCTGGCCCAACCACCACTGAAGCTTTCTTT.

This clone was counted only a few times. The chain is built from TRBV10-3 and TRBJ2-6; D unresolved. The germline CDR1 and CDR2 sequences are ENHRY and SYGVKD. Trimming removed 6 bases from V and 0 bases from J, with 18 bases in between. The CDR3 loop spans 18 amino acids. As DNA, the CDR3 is TGTGCCATCAGCCGGAATGGTGTCGGCGCCTCTGGGGCCAACGTCCTGACTTTC. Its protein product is CAISRNGVGASGANVLTF.

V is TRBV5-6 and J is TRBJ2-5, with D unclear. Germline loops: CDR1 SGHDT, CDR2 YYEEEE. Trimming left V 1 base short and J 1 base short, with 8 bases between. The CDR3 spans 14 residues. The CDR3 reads CASSLTQVQETQYF. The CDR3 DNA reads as TGTGCCAGCAGCTTGACCCAGGTCCAAGAGACCCAGTACTTC.

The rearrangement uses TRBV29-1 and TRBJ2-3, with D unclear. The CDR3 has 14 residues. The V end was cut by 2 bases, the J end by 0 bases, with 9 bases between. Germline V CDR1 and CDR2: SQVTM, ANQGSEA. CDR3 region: CSVEQETSTDTQYF. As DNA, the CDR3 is TGCAGCGTTGAACAGGAAACTAGCACAGATACGCAGTATTTT.

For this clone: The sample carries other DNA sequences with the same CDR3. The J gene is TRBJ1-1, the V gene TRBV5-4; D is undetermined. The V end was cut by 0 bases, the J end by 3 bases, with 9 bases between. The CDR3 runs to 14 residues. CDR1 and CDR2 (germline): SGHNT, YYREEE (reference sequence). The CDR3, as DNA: TGTGCCAGCAGCTTGGATCGGGTCGACACTGAAGCTTTCTTT. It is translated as CASSLDRVDTEAFF. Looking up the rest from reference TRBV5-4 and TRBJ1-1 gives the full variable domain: ETGVTQSPTHLIKTRGQQVTLRCSSQSGHNTVSWYQQALGQGPQFIFQYYREEENGRGNFPPRFSGLQFPNYSSELNVNALELDDSALYLCASSLDRVDTEAFFGQGTRLTVV.

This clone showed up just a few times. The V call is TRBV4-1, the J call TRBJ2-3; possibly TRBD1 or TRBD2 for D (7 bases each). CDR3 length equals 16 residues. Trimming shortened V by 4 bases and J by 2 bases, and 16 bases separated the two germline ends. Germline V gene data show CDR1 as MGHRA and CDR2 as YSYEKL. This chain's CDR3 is CASSPAGQRYTDTQYF. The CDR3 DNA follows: TGCGCCAGCAGCCCAGCGGGACAGAGGTACACAGATACGCAGTATTTT.

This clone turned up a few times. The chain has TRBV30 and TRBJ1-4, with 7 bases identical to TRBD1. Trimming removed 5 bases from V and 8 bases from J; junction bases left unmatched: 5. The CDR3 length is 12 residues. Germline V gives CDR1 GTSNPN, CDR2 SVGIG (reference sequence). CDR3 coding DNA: TGTGCCTGGGACAGGGTCGGCGAAAAACTGTTTTTT. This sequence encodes CAWDRVGEKLFF.

CDR3 sequence: CASSERTRANEQFF. The CDR3 DNA sequence: TGTGCCAGCAGCGAGAGGACGAGAGCGAATGAGCAGTTCTTC. This chain uses TRBV13 with TRBJ2-1; D uncertain. V lost 5 bases and J 7 bases, leaving 15 bases between the germline ends. Germline values: CDR1 PRHDT, CDR2 FYEKMQ (reference sequence). CDR3 length: 14 amino acids.

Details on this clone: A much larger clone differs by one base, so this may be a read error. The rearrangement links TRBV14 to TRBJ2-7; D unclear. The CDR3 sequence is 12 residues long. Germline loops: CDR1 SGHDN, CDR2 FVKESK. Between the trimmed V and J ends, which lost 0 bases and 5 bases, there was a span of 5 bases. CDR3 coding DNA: TGTGCCAGCAGCCAAGACAGCCACGAGCAGTACTTC. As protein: CASSQDSHEQYF.

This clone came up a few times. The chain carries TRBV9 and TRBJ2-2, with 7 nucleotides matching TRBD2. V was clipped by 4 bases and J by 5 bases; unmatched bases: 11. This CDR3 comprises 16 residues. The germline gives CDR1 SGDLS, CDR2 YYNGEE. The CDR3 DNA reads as TGTGCCAGCAGCCCCCGGACTAGTCCTCCGACCGGGGAGCTGTTTTTT. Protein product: CASSPRTSPPTGELFF.

The CDR3 is CASRDDSSGANVLTF. CDR3 nucleotide sequence: TGTGCCAGCAGAGACGACAGCTCTGGGGCCAACGTCCTGACTTTC. This rearrangement joins TRBV2 to TRBJ2-6; D is possibly TRBD1 (5 bases). Germline CDR1 reads SNHLY; CDR2 reads FYNNEI. V was clipped by 6 bases and J by 0 bases, with 9 bases between them. This CDR3 is 15 amino acids long.

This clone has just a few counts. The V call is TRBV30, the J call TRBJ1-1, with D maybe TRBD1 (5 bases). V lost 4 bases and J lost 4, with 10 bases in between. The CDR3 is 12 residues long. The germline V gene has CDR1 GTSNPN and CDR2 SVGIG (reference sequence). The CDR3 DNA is TGTGCCTGGAATATGGGACCCACTGAAGCTTTCTTT. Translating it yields CAWNMGPTEAFF.

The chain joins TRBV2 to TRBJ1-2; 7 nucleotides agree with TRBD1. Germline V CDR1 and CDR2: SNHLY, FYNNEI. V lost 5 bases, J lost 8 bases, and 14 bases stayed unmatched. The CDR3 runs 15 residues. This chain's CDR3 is CASSPGTAVPGGYTF. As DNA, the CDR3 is TGTGCCAGCAGTCCCGGGACAGCTGTGCCGGGGGGCTACACCTTC. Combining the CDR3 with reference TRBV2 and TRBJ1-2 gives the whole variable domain EPEVTQTPSHQVTQMGQEVILRCVPISNHLYFYWYRQILGQKVEFLVSFYNNEISEKSEIFDDQFSVERPDGSNFTLKIRSTKLEDSAMYFCASSPGTAVPGGYTFGSGTRLTVV.

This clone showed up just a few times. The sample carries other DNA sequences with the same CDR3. The DNA for the CDR3 is TGTGCCTGGAGTAGTGGGGCCAACGTCCTGACTTTC. Its protein is CAWSSGANVLTF. The chain links TRBV30 to TRBJ2-6; D ambiguous. V lost 2 bases and J 3 bases, leaving 2 bases between the germline ends. CDR1 is GTSNPN and CDR2 is SVGIG in the germline V gene (reference sequence). This CDR3 spans 12 amino acids. Together with reference TRBV30 and TRBJ2-6, the CDR3 gives the full variable domain: SQTIHQWPATLVQPVGSPLSLECTVEGTSNPNLYWYRQAAGRGLQLLFYSVGIGQISSEVPQNLSASRPQDRQFILSSKKLLLSDSGFYLCAWSSGANVLTFGAGSRLTVL.

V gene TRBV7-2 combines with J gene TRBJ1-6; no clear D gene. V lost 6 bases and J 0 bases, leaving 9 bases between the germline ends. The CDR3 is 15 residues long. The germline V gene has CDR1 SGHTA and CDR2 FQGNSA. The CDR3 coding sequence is TGTGCCAGCAGGTCGGAGAGCTCCTATAATTCACCCCTCCACTTT. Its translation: CASRSESSYNSPLHF.